Shown below are 24 T cell receptor beta chains from a single sample sequenced in a study of cytomegalovirus exposure and HLA in healthy donors (dated by TCRdb to about 2017). Receptors were amplified or captured by the immunoSEQ multiplex PCR assay. A mixture of 60 forward primers for TCR Vbeta segments and 13 reverse primers for TCR Jbeta segments was used in the multiplex PCR. The clones in this table, taken by TCRdb from immuneACCESS, are in-frame only. Not every clone is retained; where verified, under half of the shortfall comes from an unresolved V gene, and the cause of the rest is unknown. The sample table lists some 90,000 clones, around 84% of them with a count of one. Of the sample, about a tenth is held by the ten largest clones. The material sequenced was PBMCs. The receptors come from a human donor in good health.

This clone was counted a few times. This sequence joins TRBV6-1 and TRBJ1-4; 7 bases are a match to TRBD1. This CDR3 has 13 amino acids. With V trimmed by 6 bases and J by 6 bases, 4 bases remained unmatched. CDR1 and CDR2 (germline): MNHNS, SASEGT. The CDR3: CASRRQGDEKLFF. In DNA, the CDR3 is TGTGCCAGCAGGAGACAGGGAGATGAAAAACTGTTTTTT.

The rearrangement uses TRBV11-3 and TRBJ2-3, with 7 bases identical to TRBD1. Germline values: CDR1 SGHNT, CDR2 YENEEA. This CDR3 has 16 amino acids. The V segment lost 0 bases and the J segment 4 bases; nucleotides outside the gene matches: 7. CDR3 in DNA: TGTGCCAGCAGCTTAGATGGTGACAGGGTTCCAGATACGCAGTATTTT. As protein: CASSLDGDRVPDTQYF.

This sequence joins TRBV11-2 and TRBJ2-5, with D perhaps TRBD2 (6 bases). Germline CDR1 SGHAT, CDR2 FQNNGV. Trimming cost V 3 bases and J 3 bases, with 14 bases left between them. This CDR3 has 15 residues. The CDR3 sequence is CASSFREPTKETQYF. CDR3 DNA: TGTGCCAGCAGCTTTCGGGAGCCGACTAAAGAGACCCAGTACTTC.

V and J are TRBV27 and TRBJ2-7; 11 positions agree with TRBD1. CDR3 size: 15 residues. With V trimmed by 7 bases and J by 3 bases, 8 bases remained unmatched. The germline V gene has CDR1 MNHEY and CDR2 SMNVEV (reference sequence). The CDR3 here is CASKNAGTGGYEQYF. CDR3 bases: TGTGCCAGCAAAAATGCCGGGACAGGGGGCTACGAGCAGTACTTC.

J is TRBJ1-2 and V is TRBV5-6; D is unclear. V was pared by 0 bases and J by 2 bases, with 11 bases between. This CDR3 spans 15 amino acids. CDR1 is SGHDT, CDR2 YYEEEE, per germline. The CDR3 coding sequence is TGTGCCAGCAGCTTGGTCGGAGAGACGAACTATGGCTACACCTTC. Its protein product is CASSLVGETNYGYTF.

The CDR3 DNA reads as TGCGCCAGCAGCCAACGACTCGGGACATTGAACACTGAAGCTTTCTTT. Translating it yields CASSQRLGTLNTEAFF. The chain combines TRBV4-3 with TRBJ1-1; tentatively, D is TRBD1 (6 bases). Trimming took off 2 bases at V and 0 bases at J, with 13 bases between the two ends. Germline V gene lookup returns CDR1 LGHNA and CDR2 YSLEER. CDR3 length: 16 amino acids.

The chain has TRBV5-1 and TRBJ1-2; possible D gene TRBD1, 6 bases. Germline CDR1 reads SGHRS; CDR2 reads YFSETQ. Trimming shortened V by 4 bases and J by 6 bases, and 25 bases separated the two germline ends. The CDR3 has 17 residues. CDR3 in amino acids: CASSPRNLPGTMHGYTF. The DNA for the CDR3 is TGCGCCAGCAGCCCACGTAACCTCCCCGGGACAATGCATGGCTACACCTTC. Based on the CDR3 plus reference TRBV5-1 and TRBJ1-2, the full variable domain is KAGVTQTPRYLIKTRGQQVTLSCSPISGHRSVSWYQQTPGQGLQFLFEYFSETQRNKGNFPGRFSGRQFSNSRSEMNVSTLELGDSALYLCASSPRNLPGTMHGYTFGSGTRLTVV.

This chain connects TRBV5-5 to TRBJ2-7; D gene ambiguous. Per the germline V gene, CDR1 is SGHKS and CDR2 is YYEKEE (reference sequence). The CDR3 spans 12 residues. V was trimmed by 4 bases and J by 1 base, leaving 6 bases between them. The CDR3: CASSSASYEQYF. The DNA for the CDR3 is TGTGCCAGCAGCAGCGCGTCCTACGAGCAGTACTTC.

The chain uses TRBV28 and TRBJ2-2; 9 bases agree with TRBD1. Germline CDR1 and CDR2: MDHEN and SYDVKM. This CDR3 contains 17 residues. V gave up 8 bases and J gave up 7 bases; unmatched junction bases: 17. The CDR3: CASLGSGTGSRFGELFF. Here the CDR3 DNA reads TGTGCCAGCTTGGGGTCCGGGACAGGGTCAAGATTCGGGGAGCTGTTTTTT.

J is TRBJ2-7 and V is TRBV5-4; 7 bases align to TRBD1. This CDR3 contains 14 residues. The V gene's germline CDR1 is SGHNT and CDR2 YYREEE (reference sequence). V lost 0 bases, J lost 5 bases, and 5 bases stayed unmatched. The CDR3 protein is CASSLVRQGDEQYF. In DNA, the CDR3 is TGTGCCAGCAGCTTGGTCCGACAGGGCGACGAGCAGTACTTC.

The sample holds one count of this clone. The chain employs TRBV15 and TRBJ2-2; 8 nucleotides align to TRBD2. With 1 base clipped from V and 9 bases from J, the junction kept 10 bases outside the gene matches. The CDR3 runs 16 residues. The V gene's germline CDR1 is LNHNV and CDR2 YYDKDF (reference sequence). The CDR3 spells CATSRGFGTSSRELFF. The DNA of the CDR3 is TGTGCCACCAGCAGAGGTTTTGGGACTAGTAGTAGGGAGCTGTTTTTT.

The V call is TRBV19, the J call TRBJ2-1, with 8 bases fitting TRBD1. The CDR3 consists of 15 residues. Germline lookup yields CDR1 LNHDA and CDR2 SQIVND (reference sequence). The V gene end was trimmed by 0 bases and the J gene end by 2 bases; junction bases not matched to a gene: 0. CDR3 bases: TGTGCCAGTAGTATAGAACAGGGGGCCTACAATGAGCAGTTCTTC. This translates into CASSIEQGAYNEQFF.

The V gene is TRBV30, the J gene TRBJ2-3; 8 bases map to TRBD2. CDR3 length: 16 amino acids. The V gene end was trimmed by 3 bases and the J gene end by 3 bases; junction bases not matched to a gene: 11. The germline V gene has CDR1 GTSNPN and CDR2 SVGIG (reference sequence). The CDR3 loop is CAWSDYLSGATDTQYF. The CDR3, as DNA: TGTGCCTGGAGCGACTACCTTAGCGGGGCAACAGATACGCAGTATTTT.

The chain uses TRBV7-2 and TRBJ2-5; possible D gene TRBD2, 6 bases. V was trimmed by 7 bases and J by 0 bases, leaving 9 bases between them. Germline V gene lookup returns CDR1 SGHTA and CDR2 FQGNSA. The CDR3 loop spans 13 amino acids. This CDR3 is CASNWGDQETQYF. Here the CDR3 DNA reads TGTGCCAGCAACTGGGGGGACCAAGAGACCCAGTACTTC.

The chain's CDR3 is CASSPLGTVSYEQYF. CDR3 nucleotides: TGTGCCAGCTCACCATTAGGGACAGTGTCCTACGAGCAGTACTTC. The rearrangement links TRBV18 to TRBJ2-7; 7 nucleotides agree with TRBD1. V gave up 2 bases and J gave up 1 base; unmatched junction bases: 5. CDR1 is KGHSH and CDR2 is LQKENI in the germline V gene. The CDR3 is 15 residues long.

V gene TRBV29-1 combines with J gene TRBJ2-1; 9 bases agree with TRBD2. CDR1 and CDR2 (germline): SQVTM, ANQGSEA. This CDR3 is 16 amino acids long. V was clipped by 1 base and J by 1 base; unmatched bases: 5. CDR3 amino acids: CSVEGGAGGSYNEQFF. The CDR3 DNA reads TGCAGCGTTGAAGGGGGAGCGGGGGGTTCCTACAATGAGCAGTTCTTC.

This rearrangement joins TRBV14 to TRBJ2-7; TRBD2 matches 11 bases. CDR3 length equals 17 residues. CDR1 SGHDN and CDR2 FVKESK come from the germline V gene. V lost 3 bases to trimming and J lost 4 bases; unmatched junction nucleotides: 11. CDR3 residues: CASSHYFTSGGTYEQYF. The CDR3 bases are TGTGCCAGCAGCCATTATTTTACTAGCGGGGGAACATACGAGCAGTACTTC.

This chain connects TRBV7-9 to TRBJ2-5; D ambiguous. The J call may be in error: the DNA end matches TRBJ2-7 better. The germline V gene encodes CDR1 SEHNR and CDR2 FQNEAQ (reference sequence). The length of the CDR3 is 15 residues. The CDR3 nucleotides read TGTGCCAGCAGCTCCCTAGATAGAAATCCCTACGAGCAGTACTTC. Translating it yields CASSSLDRNPYEQYF.

This chain links TRBV7-8 with TRBJ2-7; D is unclear. Trimming shortened V by 0 bases and J by 0 bases, and 15 bases separated the two germline ends. The CDR3 extends over 17 amino acids. In germline, CDR1 is SGHVS, CDR2 FQNEAQ. For the CDR3, the DNA is TGTGCCAGCAGCTTAGCGCATGTCGTCGCCAGCTCCTACGAGCAGTACTTC. It codes for CASSLAHVVASSYEQYF.

The DNA for the CDR3 is TGTGCCAGCAGCTTAGTTGGCCTAGCGCACCAAGAGACCCAGTACTTC. As protein: CASSLVGLAHQETQYF. The chain has TRBV7-2 and TRBJ2-5; a possible D gene is TRBD2 (6 bases). The germline V and J ends were trimmed by 1 base and 0 bases, with 12 bases remaining between them. This CDR3 is built from 16 residues. Germline CDR1 is SGHTA and CDR2 is FQGNSA.

J is TRBJ2-1 and V is TRBV7-2; D gene unclear. Between the trimmed V and J ends, which lost 2 bases and 0 bases, there was a span of 14 bases. This CDR3 is 17 amino acids long. The germline V gene encodes CDR1 SGHTA and CDR2 FQGNSA. The CDR3 region is CASSLTPPLSSYNEQFF. CDR3 coding DNA: TGTGCCAGCAGCTTAACTCCACCCCTAAGCTCCTACAATGAGCAGTTCTTC.

This chain joins TRBV4-3 and TRBJ2-7; 9 positions match TRBD1. CDR1 is LGHNA, CDR2 YSLEER, per germline. J was trimmed by 1 base and V by 3 bases; bases with no gene match: 4. The CDR3 covers 15 residues. The CDR3 spells CASSQGQGGSYEQYF. DNA of the CDR3: TGCGCCAGCAGCCAGGGACAGGGAGGGTCCTACGAGCAGTACTTC.

Points on this clone: This specimen includes other DNA sequences encoding the same CDR3. This chain links TRBV28 with TRBJ2-7, with 7 bases aligning to TRBD1. The trim removed 6 bases at V and 4 bases at J, leaving 12 bases unmatched. This CDR3 contains 15 residues. CDR1 and CDR2 from the germline V gene are MDHEN and SYDVKM. The CDR3 DNA sequence: TGTGCCAGCAGCCTCTCCGATGCAGGGGGATACGAGCAGTACTTC. Encoded protein: CASSLSDAGGYEQYF.

This clone was observed a handful of times. The chain recombines TRBV6-5 with TRBJ2-7; 8 bases are a match to TRBD2. J was trimmed by 0 bases and V by 2 bases; bases with no gene match: 0. CDR1 and CDR2 from the germline V gene are MNHEY and SVGAGI. The CDR3 spans 14 residues. The CDR3 region is CASSYGTSSYEQYF. DNA for the CDR3: TGTGCCAGCAGTTACGGGACTAGCTCCTACGAGCAGTACTTC.